The 3 T cell receptor beta chains in this list originate from one sample, sequenced in a study of cytomegalovirus exposure and HLA in healthy donors. PCR used 60 Vbeta primers and 13 Jbeta primers. The protocol was immunoSEQ multiplex PCR, while the TCRdb copy is restricted to in-frame clones and leaves out a portion. The table includes 200,000 to 250,000 clones, approximately 81% detected once. Input material: PBMCs. The origin of the receptors is a human donor in good health.

CDR3 region: CASRGGGAGPRGNEQFF. For the CDR3, the DNA is TGTGCCAGCAGGGGGGGCGGAGCGGGACCGCGGGGGAATGAGCAGTTCTTC. The V call is TRBV27, the J call TRBJ2-1, with D perhaps TRBD2 (7 bases). This CDR3 is built from 17 residues. Trimming took 6 bases from V and 7 from J, leaving 25 bases between them. Looked up from germline, CDR1 is MNHEY and CDR2 is SMNVEV (reference sequence).

The chain couples TRBV4-2 to TRBJ2-1; D remains ambiguous. Per the germline V gene, CDR1 is LGHNA and CDR2 is YNFKEQ. CDR3 length: 16 amino acids. Deletions cut 1 base from V and 4 bases from J, with 14 bases between. CDR3: CASSQAPPEWYNEQFF. DNA for the CDR3: TGTGCCAGCAGCCAAGCTCCCCCGGAGTGGTACAATGAGCAGTTCTTC.

This clone came up once. The rearrangement joins TRBV2 to TRBJ2-7; D possibly corresponds to TRBD1 (6 bases). Trimming took off 3 bases at V and 2 bases at J, with 11 bases between the two ends. The CDR3 is 14 amino acids. Germline CDR1 and CDR2: SNHLY and FYNNEI. CDR3 sequence: CASSDWGTTYEQYF. DNA for the CDR3: TGTGCCAGCAGTGATTGGGGGACAACCTACGAGCAGTACTTC.